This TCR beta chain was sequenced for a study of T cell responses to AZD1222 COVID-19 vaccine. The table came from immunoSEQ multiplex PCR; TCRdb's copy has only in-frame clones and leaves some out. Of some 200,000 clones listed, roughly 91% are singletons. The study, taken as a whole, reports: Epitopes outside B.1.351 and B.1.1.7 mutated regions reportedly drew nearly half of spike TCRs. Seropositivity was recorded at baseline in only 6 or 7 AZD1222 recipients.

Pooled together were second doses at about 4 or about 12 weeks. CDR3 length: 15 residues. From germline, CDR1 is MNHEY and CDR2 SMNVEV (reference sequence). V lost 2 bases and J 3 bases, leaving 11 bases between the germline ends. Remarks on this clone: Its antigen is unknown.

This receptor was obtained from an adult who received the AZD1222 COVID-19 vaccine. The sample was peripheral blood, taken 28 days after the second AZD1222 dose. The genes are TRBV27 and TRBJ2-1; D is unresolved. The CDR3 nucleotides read TGTGCCAGCAGTTTAAGATTCTTCAACTACAATGAGCAGTTCTTC. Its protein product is CASSLRFFNYNEQFF.